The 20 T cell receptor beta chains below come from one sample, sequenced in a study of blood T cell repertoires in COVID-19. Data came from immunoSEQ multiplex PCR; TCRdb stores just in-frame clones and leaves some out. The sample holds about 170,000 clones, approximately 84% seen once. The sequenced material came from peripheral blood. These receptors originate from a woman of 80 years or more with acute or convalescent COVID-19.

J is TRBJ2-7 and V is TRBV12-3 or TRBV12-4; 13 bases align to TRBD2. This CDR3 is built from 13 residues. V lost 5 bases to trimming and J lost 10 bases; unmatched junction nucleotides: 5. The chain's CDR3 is CASSPLGLAGQYF. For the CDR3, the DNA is TGTGCCAGCAGTCCATTGGGACTAGCGGGACAGTACTTC.

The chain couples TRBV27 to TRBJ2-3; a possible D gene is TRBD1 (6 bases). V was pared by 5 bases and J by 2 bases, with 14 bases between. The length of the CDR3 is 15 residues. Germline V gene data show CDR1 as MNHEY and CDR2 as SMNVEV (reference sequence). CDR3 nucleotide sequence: TGTGCCAGCAGTCTTAACAGGGCTTTCACAGATACGCAGTATTTT. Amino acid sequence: CASSLNRAFTDTQYF.

DNA for the CDR3: TGCGCCAGCAGCTTGGCCGAGGCGGAAGGCTACACCTTC. This codes for CASSLAEAEGYTF. This chain links TRBV5-1 with TRBJ1-2, with D unresolved. Germline V gene sequence: CDR1 SGHRS, CDR2 YFSETQ. The CDR3 runs to 13 residues. Trimming pared 0 bases from V and 8 bases from J, leaving 11 bases between.

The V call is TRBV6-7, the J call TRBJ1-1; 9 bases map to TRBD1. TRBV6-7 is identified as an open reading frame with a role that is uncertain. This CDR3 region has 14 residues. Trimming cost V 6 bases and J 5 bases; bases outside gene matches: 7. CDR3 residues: CASRSRGQGTEAFF. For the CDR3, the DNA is TGTGCCAGCAGGAGCCGGGGACAGGGAACTGAAGCTTTCTTT.

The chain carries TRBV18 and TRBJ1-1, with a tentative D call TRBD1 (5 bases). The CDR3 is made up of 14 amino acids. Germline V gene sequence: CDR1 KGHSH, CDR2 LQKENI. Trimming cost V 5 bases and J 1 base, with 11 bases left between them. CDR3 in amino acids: CASSEGLRNTEAFF. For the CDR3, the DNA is TGTGCCAGCTCAGAGGGACTCAGGAACACTGAAGCTTTCTTT. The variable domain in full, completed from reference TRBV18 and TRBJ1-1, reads NAGVMQNPRHLVRRRGQEARLRCSPMKGHSHVYWYRQLPEEGLKFMVYLQKENIIDESGMPKERFSAEFPKEGPSILRIQQVVRGDSAAYFCASSEGLRNTEAFFGQGTRLTVV.

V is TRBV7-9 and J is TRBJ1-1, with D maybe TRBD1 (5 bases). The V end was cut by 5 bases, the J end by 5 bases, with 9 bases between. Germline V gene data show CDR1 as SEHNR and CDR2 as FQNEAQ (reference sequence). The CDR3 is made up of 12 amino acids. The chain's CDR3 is CASSRGVTEAFF. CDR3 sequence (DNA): TGTGCCAGCAGCCGGGGGGTAACTGAAGCTTTCTTT.

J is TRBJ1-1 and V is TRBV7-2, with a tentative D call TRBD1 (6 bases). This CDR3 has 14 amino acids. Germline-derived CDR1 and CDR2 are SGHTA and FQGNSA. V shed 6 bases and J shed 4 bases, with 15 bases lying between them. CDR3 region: CASSPGGGVTEAFF. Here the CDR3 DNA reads TGTGCCAGCAGTCCCGGAGGGGGGGTCACTGAAGCTTTCTTT.

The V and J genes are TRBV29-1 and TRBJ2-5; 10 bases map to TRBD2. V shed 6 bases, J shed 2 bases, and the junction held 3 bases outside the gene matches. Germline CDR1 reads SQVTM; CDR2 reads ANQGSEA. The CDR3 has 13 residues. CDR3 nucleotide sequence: TGCAGCGTGAAGCGGGGGGGGCAAGAGACCCAGTACTTC. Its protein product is CSVKRGGQETQYF.

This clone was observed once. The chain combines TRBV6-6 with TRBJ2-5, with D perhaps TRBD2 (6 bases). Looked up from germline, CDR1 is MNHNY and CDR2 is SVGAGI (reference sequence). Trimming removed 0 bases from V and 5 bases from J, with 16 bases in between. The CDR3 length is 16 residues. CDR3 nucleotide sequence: TGTGCCAGCAGTTACTCGAAAACCGGGAGTGGGGAGACCCAGTACTTC. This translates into CASSYSKTGSGETQYF.

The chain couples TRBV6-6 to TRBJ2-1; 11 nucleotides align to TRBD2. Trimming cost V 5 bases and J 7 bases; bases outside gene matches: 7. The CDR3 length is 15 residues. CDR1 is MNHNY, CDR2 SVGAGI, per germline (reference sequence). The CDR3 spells CASSRGLAETNEQFF. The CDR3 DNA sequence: TGTGCCAGCAGTAGGGGACTAGCGGAGACGAATGAGCAGTTCTTC.

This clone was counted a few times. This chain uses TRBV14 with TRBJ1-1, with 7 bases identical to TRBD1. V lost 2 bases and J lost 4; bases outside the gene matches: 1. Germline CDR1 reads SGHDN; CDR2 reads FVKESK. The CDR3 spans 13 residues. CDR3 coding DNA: TGTGCCAGCAGCCAACAGGGGGGCACTGAAGCTTTCTTT. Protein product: CASSQQGGTEAFF.

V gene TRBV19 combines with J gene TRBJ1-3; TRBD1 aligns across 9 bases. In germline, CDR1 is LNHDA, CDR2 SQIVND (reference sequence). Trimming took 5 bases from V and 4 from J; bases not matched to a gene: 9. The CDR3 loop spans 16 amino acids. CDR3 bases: TGTGCCAGTAGTCCCCTGACAGGGGGAGCGGGAAACACCATATATTTT. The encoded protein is CASSPLTGGAGNTIYF.

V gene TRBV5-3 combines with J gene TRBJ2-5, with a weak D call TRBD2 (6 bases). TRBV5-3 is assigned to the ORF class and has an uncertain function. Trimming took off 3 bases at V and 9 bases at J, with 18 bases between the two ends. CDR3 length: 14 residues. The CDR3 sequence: CARSSGLLWGAQYF. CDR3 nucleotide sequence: TGTGCCAGAAGCTCGGGACTCCTGTGGGGGGCCCAGTACTTC.

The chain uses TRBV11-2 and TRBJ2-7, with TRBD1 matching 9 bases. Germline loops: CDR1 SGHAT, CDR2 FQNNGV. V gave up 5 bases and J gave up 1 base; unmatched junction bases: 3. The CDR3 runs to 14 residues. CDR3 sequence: CASSRTGVSYEQYF. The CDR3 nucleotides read TGTGCCAGCAGCCGGACAGGGGTGTCCTACGAGCAGTACTTC.

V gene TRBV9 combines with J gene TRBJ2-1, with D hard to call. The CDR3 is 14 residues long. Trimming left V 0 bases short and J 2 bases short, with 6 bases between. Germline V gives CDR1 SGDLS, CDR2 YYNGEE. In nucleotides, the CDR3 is TGTGCCAGCAGCGTAGCAGATACCTACAATGAGCAGTTCTTC. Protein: CASSVADTYNEQFF.

CDR3 sequence reads: CASSPPLGTGSDTQYF. Here the CDR3 DNA reads TGCGCCAGCAGCCCCCCACTGGGAACAGGCTCAGATACGCAGTATTTT. V gene TRBV5-1 combines with J gene TRBJ2-3; D might be TRBD1 (5 bases). The CDR3 spans 16 residues. The germline CDR1 and CDR2 sequences are SGHRS and YFSETQ. V was pared by 4 bases and J by 4 bases, with 19 bases between.

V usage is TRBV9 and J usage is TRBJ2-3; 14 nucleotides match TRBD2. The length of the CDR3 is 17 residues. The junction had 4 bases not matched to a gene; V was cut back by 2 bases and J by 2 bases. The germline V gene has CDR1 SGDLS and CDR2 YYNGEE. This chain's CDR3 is CASSVGLAGVDTDTQYF. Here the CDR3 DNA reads TGTGCCAGCAGCGTGGGACTAGCGGGAGTTGACACAGATACGCAGTATTTT. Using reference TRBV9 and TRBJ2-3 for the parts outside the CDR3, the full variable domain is DSGVTQTPKHLITATGQRVTLRCSPRSGDLSVYWYQQSLDQGLQFLIQYYNGEERAKGNILERFSAQQFPDLHSELNLSSLELGDSALYFCASSVGLAGVDTDTQYFGPGTRLTVL.

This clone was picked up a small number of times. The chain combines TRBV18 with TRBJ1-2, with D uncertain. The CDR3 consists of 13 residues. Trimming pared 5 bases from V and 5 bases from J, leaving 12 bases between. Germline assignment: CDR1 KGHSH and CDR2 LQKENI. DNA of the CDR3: TGTGCCAGCTCATCGTTTACGGTATATGGCTACACCTTC. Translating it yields CASSSFTVYGYTF.

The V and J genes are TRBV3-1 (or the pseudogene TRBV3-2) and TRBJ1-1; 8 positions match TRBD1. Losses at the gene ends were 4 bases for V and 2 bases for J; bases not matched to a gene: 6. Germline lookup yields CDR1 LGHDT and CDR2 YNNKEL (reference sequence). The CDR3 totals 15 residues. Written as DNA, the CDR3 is TGTGCCAGCAGCCGCGACAGGGGACCTAACACTGAAGCTTTCTTT. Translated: CASSRDRGPNTEAFF.

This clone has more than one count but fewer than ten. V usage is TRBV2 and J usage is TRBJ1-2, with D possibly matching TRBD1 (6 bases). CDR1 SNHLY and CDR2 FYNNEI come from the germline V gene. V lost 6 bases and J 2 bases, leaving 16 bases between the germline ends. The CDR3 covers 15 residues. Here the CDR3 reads CASRKNRELNYGYTF. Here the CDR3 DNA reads TGTGCCAGCAGAAAAAACAGGGAATTAAACTATGGCTACACCTTC.